These 24 T cell receptor beta chains originate from one sample sequenced in a study of CD8 T cells in ankylosing spondylitis. These receptors lack a known antigen. TCRdb re-analysed the 5' RACE reads in MiXCR, keeping a single row per CDR3 protein. The table shows approximately 500,000 distinct CDR3 sequences, with about an eighth occurring only once. Study-level points and caveats: A TCR beta motif made of 7 to 9 highly homologous variants seemed typical of ankylosing spondylitis blood.

The sequencing sample was made of blood, either unsorted or a sorted T cell fraction (not recorded which). These TCRs come from a male donor with ankylosing spondylitis.

This clonotype was observed at least ten times. The chain combines TRBV14 with TRBJ2-2; 7 positions agree with TRBD2. The CDR3 length is 15 residues. CDR1 is SGHDN, CDR2 FVKESK, per germline. Unmatched junction bases numbered 7, after V lost 3 bases and J lost 6 bases. The CDR3 coding sequence is TGTGCCAGCAGCCAGGGACTATCGAAGGCCGGGGAGCTGTTTTTT. The encoded protein is CASSQGLSKAGELFF.

This clonotype appeared a few times. CDR3 DNA: TGTGCCAGCAGCACCGGGGTTGACACAGATACGCAGTATTTT. Translating it yields CASSTGVDTDTQYF. V usage is TRBV21-1 and J usage is TRBJ2-3; the D call in the table, TRBD1, was not verified against the DNA. TRBV21-1 is termed a pseudogene. The CDR3 is 14 residues long.

This rearrangement joins TRBV29-1 to TRBJ2-1; TRBD2 matches 8 bases. Germline V gene sequence: CDR1 SQVTM, CDR2 ANQGSEA. Trimming took 4 bases from V and 4 from J; bases not matched to a gene: 9. CDR3 size: 15 residues. This CDR3 is CSVGSSGFYYNEQFF. The CDR3 nucleotides are TGCAGCGTTGGATCTAGCGGGTTTTATTACAATGAGCAGTTCTTC.

The chain has TRBV11-2 and TRBJ2-3; D unclear. This CDR3 region has 15 residues. The germline V gene encodes CDR1 SGHAT and CDR2 FQNNGV. Trimming took 10 bases from V and 2 from J, leaving 19 bases between them. The CDR3 region has the DNA TGTGCCACGGCCCTCAACCCAACCTTCACAGATACGCAGTATTTT. This codes for CATALNPTFTDTQYF.

This chain links TRBV9 with TRBJ2-3; unclear D gene. Looked up from germline, CDR1 is SGDLS and CDR2 is YYNGEE. V lost 3 bases and J lost 6, with 14 bases in between. CDR3 size: 14 residues. CDR3 protein: CASSAGRTLDTQYF. The CDR3 nucleotides are TGTGCCAGCAGCGCCGGCCGGACCCTGGATACGCAGTATTTT.

This clonotype has a count of ten or more. The chain is built from TRBV6-5 and TRBJ2-5; no clear D gene. V shed 4 bases and J shed 3 bases, with 9 bases lying between them. In germline, CDR1 is MNHEY, CDR2 SVGAGI. The CDR3 contains 13 residues. The CDR3 reads CASSLRSEETQYF. CDR3 coding DNA: TGTGCCAGCAGTTTAAGATCAGAAGAGACCCAGTACTTC.

The chain joins TRBV2 to TRBJ1-5; weak D call: TRBD1 (6 bases). Germline V CDR1 and CDR2: SNHLY, FYNNEI. The CDR3 covers 15 residues. The germline V and J ends were trimmed by 6 bases and 4 bases, with 16 bases remaining between them. CDR3 protein: CASRSGTSLNQPQHF. The CDR3 DNA follows: TGTGCCAGCAGATCCGGGACAAGCCTAAATCAGCCCCAGCATTTT.

This clonotype was seen at least ten times. CDR3 sequence (DNA): TGTGCCAGCAGCTGGGACTACGGGACAGATACGCAGTATTTT. Protein sequence: CASSWDYGTDTQYF. The chain recombines TRBV6-1 with TRBJ2-3; 7 nucleotides match TRBD2. The CDR3 is 14 amino acids. V lost 6 bases, J lost 3 bases, and 6 bases stayed unmatched. Germline-derived CDR1 and CDR2 are MNHNS and SASEGT.

The chain carries TRBV19 and TRBJ1-5; the D is unclear. This CDR3 contains 15 residues. The V end lost 3 bases, the J end lost 6 bases, and 15 bases lay between the germline ends. Per germline, CDR1 LNHDA and CDR2 SQIVND (reference sequence). As DNA, the CDR3 is TGTGCCAGTAGTATCCAACGATTTTCGAGTCAGCCCCAGCATTTT. Translating gives CASSIQRFSSQPQHF.

The J gene is TRBJ2-1, the V gene TRBV7-8, with TRBD2 identical over 9 bases. Germline-derived CDR1 and CDR2 are SGHVS and FQNEAQ. J was trimmed by 8 bases and V by 8 bases; bases with no gene match: 13. CDR3 length equals 15 residues. The CDR3 sequence is CASGPLAGVLYEQFF. DNA of the CDR3: TGTGCCAGCGGGCCCTTAGCGGGAGTTCTCTATGAGCAGTTCTTC.

This clonotype was counted between two and nine times. V and J are TRBV7-2 and TRBJ2-3; possible D gene TRBD2, 7 bases. In germline, CDR1 is SGHTA, CDR2 FQGNSA. CDR3 length: 16 amino acids. V lost 2 bases, J lost 4 bases, and 16 bases lay in between. CDR3 loop: CASSLTASGGPDTQYF. DNA of the CDR3: TGTGCCAGCAGCTTAACTGCCTCGGGGGGCCCAGATACGCAGTATTTT. Full variable domain (remainder filled in from reference TRBV7-2 and TRBJ2-3): GAGVSQSPSNKVTEKGKDVELRCDPISGHTALYWYRQSLGQGLEFLIYFQGNSAPDKSGLPSDRFSAERTGGSVSTLTIQRTQQEDSAVYLCASSLTASGGPDTQYFGPGTRLTVL.

The chain carries TRBV29-1 and TRBJ2-7, with a possible D match to TRBD1 (6 bases). Deletions cut 3 bases from V and 4 bases from J, with 16 bases between. Per the germline V gene, CDR1 is SQVTM and CDR2 is ANQGSEA. The CDR3 spans 14 residues. DNA for the CDR3: TGCAGCGTTGACGGGCAGGGGTCCTATTACGAGCAGTACTTC. This gives the protein CSVDGQGSYYEQYF.

This clonotype appeared a few times. The chain couples TRBV18 to TRBJ1-1; possible D gene TRBD1, 6 bases. The CDR3 length is 16 residues. V shed 2 bases and J shed 4 bases, with 17 bases lying between them. Germline V CDR1 and CDR2: KGHSH, LQKENI. The CDR3 DNA is TGTGCCAGCTCACCATTCGGACAGAGCGTCATCACTGAAGCTTTCTTT. This codes for CASSPFGQSVITEAFF.

This clonotype was detected a few times. V usage is TRBV2 and J usage is TRBJ1-5, with a tentative D call TRBD1 (6 bases). Trimming stripped 2 bases from V and 11 bases from J, with 19 bases between. Germline assignment: CDR1 SNHLY and CDR2 FYNNEI. This CDR3 region has 15 residues. In nucleotides, the CDR3 is TGTGCCAGCAGTGAATCGGGACACGGAATTTCAGCCCAGCATTTT. Its protein product is CASSESGHGISAQHF.

This clonotype occurred a few times. This chain connects TRBV7-2 to TRBJ2-1; 9 bases are a match to TRBD1. V was pared by 5 bases and J by 8 bases, with 10 bases of the junction left unmatched. The CDR3 length is 15 residues. Germline values: CDR1 SGHTA, CDR2 FQGNSA. The CDR3 protein is CASSHGDRAGDEQFF. CDR3 sequence (DNA): TGTGCCAGCAGCCACGGGGACAGGGCTGGGGATGAGCAGTTCTTC.

The chain couples TRBV20-1 to TRBJ2-7; 7 bases match TRBD2. After removal of 4 bases from V and 2 bases from J, the junction contained 8 bases not matched to a gene. Germline CDR1 and CDR2: DFQATT and SNEGSKA (reference sequence). This CDR3 comprises 14 residues. The chain's CDR3 is CSANGGSKTYEQYF. CDR3 DNA: TGCAGTGCTAACGGCGGGAGTAAGACCTACGAGCAGTACTTC.

V gene TRBV7-9 combines with J gene TRBJ1-3; a possible D gene is TRBD1 (5 bases). Germline-derived CDR1 and CDR2 are SEHNR and FQNEAQ (reference sequence). V was pared by 2 bases and J by 2 bases, with 16 bases between. This CDR3 has 17 amino acids. The CDR3 nucleotides are TGTGCCAGCAGCTTATCGGTCGGGGACTTAGCTGGAAACACCATATATTTT. It specifies CASSLSVGDLAGNTIYF.

There are many counts of this clonotype. The chain has TRBV5-1 and TRBJ2-2; perhaps TRBD1 as D (6 bases). Trimming took off 5 bases at V and 3 bases at J, with 14 bases between the two ends. This CDR3 spans 15 amino acids. The germline V gene has CDR1 SGHRS and CDR2 YFSETQ. The CDR3 nucleotides read TGCGCCAGCAGTTCCAGGGGAGTGGACACCGGGGAGCTGTTTTTT. It yields the protein CASSSRGVDTGELFF.

In DNA, the CDR3 is TGCAGTGCTCCGACAGGGGTCTACTCCTACGAGCAGTACTTC. Protein product: CSAPTGVYSYEQYF. The chain recombines TRBV20-1 with TRBJ2-7; the match to TRBD1 covers 8 bases. Germline V gene data show CDR1 as DFQATT and CDR2 as SNEGSKA (reference sequence). V dropped 5 bases and J dropped 0; count of bases not matched to a gene: 6. The CDR3 length is 14 residues.

This clonotype has a handful of counts. This chain links TRBV24-1 with TRBJ1-2; D not resolved. The CDR3 is 15 residues long. Germline values: CDR1 KGHDR, CDR2 SFDVKD. With 2 bases removed from V and 8 bases from J, the gap between germline ends came to 17 bases. The CDR3 nucleotides read TGTGCCACCAGTGATTCGACGCGAGTTGGAGAGGGCTACACCTTC. This encodes CATSDSTRVGEGYTF.

This clonotype appeared many times. This chain uses TRBV5-1 with TRBJ2-7; no firm D call. Germline assignment: CDR1 SGHRS and CDR2 YFSETQ. Trimming cost V 3 bases and J 0 bases, with 4 bases left between them. The CDR3 totals 12 residues. CDR3 in DNA: TGCGCCAGCAGCTCTAGCTCCTACGAGCAGTACGTC. Its protein is CASSSSSYEQYV.

This clonotype was picked up a small number of times. The rearrangement links TRBV10-3 to TRBJ2-7, with D possibly matching TRBD2 (6 bases). V was trimmed by 3 bases and J by 3 bases, leaving 9 bases between them. Germline V gene lookup returns CDR1 ENHRY and CDR2 SYGVKD. This CDR3 comprises 13 residues. The CDR3 DNA is TGTGCCATCAGTGATGGTAGCGGCTACGAGCAGTACGTC. Its protein is CAISDGSGYEQYV.

The rearrangement joins TRBV12-3 or TRBV12-4 to TRBJ2-3, with D tentatively TRBD2 (6 bases). The CDR3 sequence is 16 residues long. Trimming cost V 3 bases and J 4 bases, with 17 bases left between them. The CDR3 is CASSFSEAGRSDTQYF. The CDR3 coding sequence is TGTGCCAGCAGTTTCAGCGAGGCGGGGAGATCAGATACGCAGTATTTT.

There are a few counts of this clonotype. The chain has TRBV2 and TRBJ1-1; D may be TRBD1 (5 bases). The germline V gene encodes CDR1 SNHLY and CDR2 FYNNEI. V was shortened by 3 bases and J by 4 bases, with 12 bases between the two germline ends. There are 14 residues in the CDR3. Here the CDR3 DNA reads TGTGCCAGCAGTGATCCCGTCGGGGCCACTGAAGCTTTCTTT. Protein product: CASSDPVGATEAFF.